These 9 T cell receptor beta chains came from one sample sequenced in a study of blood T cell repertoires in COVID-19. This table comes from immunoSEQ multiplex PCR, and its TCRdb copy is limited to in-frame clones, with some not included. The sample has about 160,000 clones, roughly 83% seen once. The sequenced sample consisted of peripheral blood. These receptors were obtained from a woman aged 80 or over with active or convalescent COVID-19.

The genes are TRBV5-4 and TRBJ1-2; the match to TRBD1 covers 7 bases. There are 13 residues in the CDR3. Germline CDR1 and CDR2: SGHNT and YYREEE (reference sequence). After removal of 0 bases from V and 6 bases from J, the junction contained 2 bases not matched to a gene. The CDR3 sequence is CASSLVGTDGYTF. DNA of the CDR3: TGTGCCAGCAGCTTGGTTGGGACAGATGGCTACACCTTC.

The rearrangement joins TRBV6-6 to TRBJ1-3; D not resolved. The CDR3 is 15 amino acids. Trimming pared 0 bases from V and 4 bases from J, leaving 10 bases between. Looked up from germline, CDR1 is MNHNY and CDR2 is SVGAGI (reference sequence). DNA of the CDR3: TGTGCCAGCAGTTACTCCGGGATGGGGGGAAACACCATATATTTT. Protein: CASSYSGMGGNTIYF.

The CDR3 here is CASSFDRTYEQYF. The DNA for the CDR3 is TGTGCCAGCTCATTCGACAGGACCTACGAGCAGTACTTC. The genes are TRBV18 and TRBJ2-7; weak D call: TRBD1 (6 bases). This CDR3 is built from 13 residues. Germline assignment: CDR1 KGHSH and CDR2 LQKENI. Trimming took 5 bases from V and 2 from J, leaving 10 bases between them.

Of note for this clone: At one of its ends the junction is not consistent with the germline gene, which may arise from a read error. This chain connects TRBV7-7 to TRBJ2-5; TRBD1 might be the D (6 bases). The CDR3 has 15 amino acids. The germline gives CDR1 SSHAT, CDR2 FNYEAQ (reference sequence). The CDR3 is CASSLLGAIGETQYF. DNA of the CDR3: TGTGCTAGCAGCTTATTGGGGGCAATAGGAGAGACCCAGTACTTC.

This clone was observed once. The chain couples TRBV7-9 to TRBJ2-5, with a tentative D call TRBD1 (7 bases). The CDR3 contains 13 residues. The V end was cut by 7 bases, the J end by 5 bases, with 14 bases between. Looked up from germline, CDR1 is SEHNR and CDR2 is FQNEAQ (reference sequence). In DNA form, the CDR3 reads TGTGCCAGCACCAACTCAGGGGGGGAGACCCAGTACTTC. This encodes CASTNSGGETQYF.

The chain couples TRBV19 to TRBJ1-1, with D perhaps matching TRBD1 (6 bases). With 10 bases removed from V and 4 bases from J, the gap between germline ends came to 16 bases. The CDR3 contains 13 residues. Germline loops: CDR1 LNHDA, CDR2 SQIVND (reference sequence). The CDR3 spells CATMGDKSTEAFF. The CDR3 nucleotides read TGTGCCACCATGGGGGACAAATCCACTGAAGCTTTCTTT.

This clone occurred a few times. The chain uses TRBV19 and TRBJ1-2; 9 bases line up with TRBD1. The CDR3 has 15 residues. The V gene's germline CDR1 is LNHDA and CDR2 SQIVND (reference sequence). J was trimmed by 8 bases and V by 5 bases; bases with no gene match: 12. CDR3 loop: CASSSQSDRGSGYTF. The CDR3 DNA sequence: TGTGCCAGTAGTTCCCAATCGGACAGGGGATCCGGCTACACCTTC.

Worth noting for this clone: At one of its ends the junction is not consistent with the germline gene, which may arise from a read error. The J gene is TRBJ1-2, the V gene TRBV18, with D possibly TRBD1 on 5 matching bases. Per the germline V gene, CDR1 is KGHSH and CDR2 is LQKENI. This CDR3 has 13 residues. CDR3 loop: CASSPLDSSYPEF. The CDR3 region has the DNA TGTGCCAGCTCACCTCTTGACAGCTCCTATCCAGAATTC.

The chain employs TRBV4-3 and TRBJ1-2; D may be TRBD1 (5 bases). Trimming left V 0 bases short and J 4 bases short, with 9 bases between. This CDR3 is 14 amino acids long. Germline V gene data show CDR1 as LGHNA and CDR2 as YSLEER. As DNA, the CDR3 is TGCGCCAGCAGCCAAGAGTCCAGGGTCTATGGCTACACCTTC. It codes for CASSQESRVYGYTF.